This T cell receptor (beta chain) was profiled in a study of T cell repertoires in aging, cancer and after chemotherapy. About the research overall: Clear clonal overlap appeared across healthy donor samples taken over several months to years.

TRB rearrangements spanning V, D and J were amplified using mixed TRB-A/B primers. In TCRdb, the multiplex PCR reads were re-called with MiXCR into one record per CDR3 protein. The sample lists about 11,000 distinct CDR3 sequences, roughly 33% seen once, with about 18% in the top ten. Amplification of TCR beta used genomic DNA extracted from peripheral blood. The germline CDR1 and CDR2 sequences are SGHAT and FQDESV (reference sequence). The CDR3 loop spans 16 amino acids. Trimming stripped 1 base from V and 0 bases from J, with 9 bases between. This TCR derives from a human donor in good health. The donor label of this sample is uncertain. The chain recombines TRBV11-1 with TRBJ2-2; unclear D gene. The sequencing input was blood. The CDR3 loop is CASSLGQFANTGELFF. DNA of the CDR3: TGTGCCAGCAGCTTAGGGCAGTTCGCGAACACCGGGGAGCTGTTTTTT.